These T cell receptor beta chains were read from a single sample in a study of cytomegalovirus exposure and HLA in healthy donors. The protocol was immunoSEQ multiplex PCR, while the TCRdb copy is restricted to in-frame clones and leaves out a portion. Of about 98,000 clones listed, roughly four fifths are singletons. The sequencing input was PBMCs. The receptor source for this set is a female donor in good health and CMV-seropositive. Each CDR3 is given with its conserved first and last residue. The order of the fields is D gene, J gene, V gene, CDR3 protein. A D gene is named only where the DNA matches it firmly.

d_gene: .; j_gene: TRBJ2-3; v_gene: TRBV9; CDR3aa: CASSVDRGRSTDTQYF
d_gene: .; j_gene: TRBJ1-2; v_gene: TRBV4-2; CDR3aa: CASSQLLRDIYGYTF
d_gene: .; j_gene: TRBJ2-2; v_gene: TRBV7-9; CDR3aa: CSSSLGQKNTGELFF
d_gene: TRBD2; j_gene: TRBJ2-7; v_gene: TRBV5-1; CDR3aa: CASSFGGAGGSYEQYF
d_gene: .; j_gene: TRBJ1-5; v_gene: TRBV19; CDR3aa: CASSPRRDQPQHF
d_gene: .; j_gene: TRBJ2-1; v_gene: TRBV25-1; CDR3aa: CASSLQGAYNEQFF
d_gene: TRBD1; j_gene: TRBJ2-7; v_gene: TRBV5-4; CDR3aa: CASSTAGTGGTEQYF
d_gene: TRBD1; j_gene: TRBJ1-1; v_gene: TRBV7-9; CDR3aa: CASSRRQGSTEAFF
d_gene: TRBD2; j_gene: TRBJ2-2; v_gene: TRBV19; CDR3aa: CASSTGTSGGGELFF
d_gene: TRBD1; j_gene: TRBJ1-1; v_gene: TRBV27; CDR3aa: CASSNDRQGITEALF
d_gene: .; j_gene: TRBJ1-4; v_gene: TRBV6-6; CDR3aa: CASTGSEKLFF
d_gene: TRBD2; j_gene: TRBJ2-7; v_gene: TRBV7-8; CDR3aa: CASSRVAGATSYEQYF
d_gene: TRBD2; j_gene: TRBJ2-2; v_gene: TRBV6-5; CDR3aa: CASELLAGLDGELFF
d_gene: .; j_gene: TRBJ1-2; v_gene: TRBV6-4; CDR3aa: CASSDQGQVGGYTF
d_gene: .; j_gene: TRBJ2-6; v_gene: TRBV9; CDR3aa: CASSMTLGPRASWANVLTF
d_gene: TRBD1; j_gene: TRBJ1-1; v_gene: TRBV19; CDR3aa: CASSDRTGAEAFF
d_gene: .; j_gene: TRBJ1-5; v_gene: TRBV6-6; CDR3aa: CASSYAGGAPYQPQHF
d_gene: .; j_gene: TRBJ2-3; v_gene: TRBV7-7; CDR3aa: CASSLALNTDTQYF
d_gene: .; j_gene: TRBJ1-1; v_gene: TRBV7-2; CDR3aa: CASSLYRDGYTEAFF
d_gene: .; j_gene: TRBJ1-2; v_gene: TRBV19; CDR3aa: CASRLRGRIYGYTF
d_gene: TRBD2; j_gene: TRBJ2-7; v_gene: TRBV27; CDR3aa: CASTTSASPHRQQYF
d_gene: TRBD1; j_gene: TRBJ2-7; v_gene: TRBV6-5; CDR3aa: CASSPGQGGYEQYF
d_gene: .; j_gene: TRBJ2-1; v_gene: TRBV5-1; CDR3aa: CASSLVSGYNEQFF
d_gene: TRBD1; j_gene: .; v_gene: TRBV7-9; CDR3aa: CASSLGDRSEGSYEQYF
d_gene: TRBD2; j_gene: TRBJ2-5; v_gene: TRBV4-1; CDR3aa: CASSQDEAGGPGETQYF
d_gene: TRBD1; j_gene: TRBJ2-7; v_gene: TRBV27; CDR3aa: CASRDRDRIYEQYF
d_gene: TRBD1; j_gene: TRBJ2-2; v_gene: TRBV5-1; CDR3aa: CASSLRLAGGSNTGELFF
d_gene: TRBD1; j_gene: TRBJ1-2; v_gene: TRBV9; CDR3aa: CASSAQGQEEMSYTF
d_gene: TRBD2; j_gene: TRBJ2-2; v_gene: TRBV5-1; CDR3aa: CASSVLAGGDTGELFF
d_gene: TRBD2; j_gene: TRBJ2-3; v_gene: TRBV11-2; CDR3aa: CASSLPSASGSPRTDTQYF
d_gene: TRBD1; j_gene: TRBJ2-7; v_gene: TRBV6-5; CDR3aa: CASSYTDRGYEQYF
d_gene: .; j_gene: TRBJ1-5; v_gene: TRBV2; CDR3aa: CASSEAPGGNQPQHF
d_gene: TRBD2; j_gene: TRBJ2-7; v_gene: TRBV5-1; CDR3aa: CASSDQAGGLREQYF
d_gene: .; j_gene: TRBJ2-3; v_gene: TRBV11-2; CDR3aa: CASSLPGRAGTDTQYF
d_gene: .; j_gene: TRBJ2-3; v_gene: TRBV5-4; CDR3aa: CASSPGGAAPTDTQYF
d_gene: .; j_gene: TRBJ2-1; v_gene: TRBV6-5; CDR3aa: CASSSLASFNEQFF
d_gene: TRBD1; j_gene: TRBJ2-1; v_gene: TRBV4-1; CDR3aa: CASSHSGQGRSEQFF
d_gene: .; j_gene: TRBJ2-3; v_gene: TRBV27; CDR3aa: CASSLEGSYTDTQYF